This note documents a single T cell receptor (beta chain) sequence. Random hexamers were used to reverse transcribe an amount of roughly 0.45 to 1 ug RNA. It was immunoSEQ multiplex PCR that amplified TCR beta CDR3 across 54 Vbeta and 13 Jbeta. TCRdb re-called the immunoSEQ multiplex PCR reads with MiXCR, one entry per CDR3 protein. The repertoire holds tens of thousands of distinct CDR3 sequences, with roughly 93% as singletons. Sequencing of TCR beta was undertaken in CD8+ and CD4+ T cells derived from blood. Germline V gene data show CDR1 as MGHDK and CDR2 as SYGVNS. V dropped 4 bases and J dropped 3; count of bases not matched to a gene: 4. The CDR3 length is 14 residues. The entry originates in a study of CD8 T cells in Susac syndrome.

The material sequenced was CD8+ T cells from PBMCs. The chain joins TRBV25-1 to TRBJ1-1, with 8 bases lining up with TRBD1. The receptor's source is a human donor with multiple sclerosis. The CDR3 DNA reads as TGTGCCAGCAGTGCGGACAGGGAACACACTGAAGCTTTCTTT. Its translation is CASSADREHTEAFF.